The 14 T cell receptor beta chains below were found in one sample sequenced in a study of blood T cell repertoires in COVID-19. TCRdb keeps only in-frame clones here, not all; method: immunoSEQ multiplex PCR. The table has roughly 250,000 clones, approximately 90% seen once. Sequenced material: PBMCs or T cells enriched from blood (not recorded which). Receptors originate from a human donor in a cohort exposed to, infected with or recovered from COVID-19 (not recorded which). The donor label of this sample is uncertain.

The V call is TRBV4-1, the J call TRBJ1-3; D may be TRBD1 (5 bases). This CDR3 spans 19 amino acids. Trimming left V 3 bases short and J 0 bases short, with 21 bases between. CDR1 is MGHRA and CDR2 is YSYEKL in the germline V gene. CDR3 sequence reads: CASSHIGRGQPRSGNTIYF. The CDR3 nucleotides read TGCGCCAGCAGCCACATCGGTAGGGGCCAGCCACGCTCTGGAAACACCATATATTTT.

The genes are TRBV6-5 and TRBJ1-4; TRBD1 agrees at 10 bases. Trimming took 4 bases from V and 8 from J; bases not matched to a gene: 1. The CDR3 length is 13 residues. Germline CDR1 is MNHEY and CDR2 is SVGAGI. The CDR3 region is CASSWGQGEKLFF. The CDR3 nucleotides read TGTGCCAGCAGTTGGGGACAGGGGGAAAAACTGTTTTTT.

The V and J genes are TRBV10-3 and TRBJ1-3; 7 bases align to TRBD1. The CDR3 sequence is 14 residues long. Germline lookup yields CDR1 ENHRY and CDR2 SYGVKD. The V and J ends lost 6 bases and 4 bases, in that order; junction bases with no gene match: 6. The CDR3, as DNA: TGTGCCATCAGGATACAGGGGCGCGGAAACACCATATATTTT. Translating it yields CAIRIQGRGNTIYF.

The V and J genes are TRBV30 and TRBJ2-7; TRBD1 matches at 9 bases. Trimming at V came to 3 bases and at J to 6 bases, leaving 12 bases not matched to a gene. The germline V gene has CDR1 GTSNPN and CDR2 SVGIG (reference sequence). The length of the CDR3 is 15 residues. The CDR3 is CAWSVRDRVLAEQYF. In DNA, the CDR3 is TGTGCCTGGAGCGTCCGGGACAGGGTTTTGGCCGAGCAGTACTTC.

This sequence joins TRBV11-3 and TRBJ1-1, with no clear D. In germline, CDR1 is SGHNT, CDR2 YENEEA. The CDR3 has 13 amino acids. V shed 1 base and J shed 1 base, with 4 bases lying between them. The chain's CDR3 is CASSLGANTEAFF. The CDR3 nucleotides are TGTGCCAGCAGCTTAGGAGCGAACACTGAAGCTTTCTTT.

CDR3 in DNA: TGCGCCAGCAGCCCTGGCTCGGGGAACTATGGCTACACCTTC. Translating gives CASSPGSGNYGYTF. The chain combines TRBV4-3 with TRBJ1-2; no reliable D call. V was pared by 4 bases and J by 2 bases, with 11 bases between. Germline CDR1 is LGHNA and CDR2 is YSLEER. The CDR3 sequence is 14 residues long.

The V and J genes are TRBV14 and TRBJ1-1; 8 bases are a match to TRBD1. The CDR3 has 15 amino acids. With 4 bases clipped from V and 4 bases from J, the junction kept 8 bases outside the gene matches. Germline assignment: CDR1 SGHDN and CDR2 FVKESK. The CDR3 sequence: CASSLRTGRTTEAFF. CDR3 DNA sequence: TGTGCCAGCAGCCTACGGACAGGGAGGACCACTGAAGCTTTCTTT.

The J gene is TRBJ1-6, the V gene TRBV6-4; D is unclear. V was trimmed by 2 bases and J by 10 bases, leaving 12 bases between them. This CDR3 is 14 amino acids long. Germline V gene data show CDR1 as MRHNA and CDR2 as SNTAGT. CDR3 loop: CASSDVGFGSPLHF. The CDR3 DNA reads as TGTGCCAGCAGTGACGTCGGGTTCGGATCACCCCTCCACTTT.

This clone was seen only once. V gene TRBV7-3 combines with J gene TRBJ2-5, with 11 positions matching TRBD2. The germline V gene has CDR1 SGHTA and CDR2 FQGTGA. The CDR3 consists of 15 residues. The trim removed 5 bases at V and 5 bases at J, leaving 7 bases unmatched. The CDR3 DNA follows: TGTGCCAGCAGCCTTAGCGGGGGGGCCCATGAGACCCAGTACTTC. It is translated as CASSLSGGAHETQYF.

This rearrangement joins TRBV19 to TRBJ2-7; 10 nucleotides match TRBD1. After removal of 3 bases from V and 1 base from J, the junction contained 3 bases not matched to a gene. Looked up from germline, CDR1 is LNHDA and CDR2 is SQIVND (reference sequence). This CDR3 is 15 amino acids long. CDR3: CASSMGQGLSYEQYF. CDR3 DNA: TGTGCCAGTAGTATGGGACAGGGGCTATCCTACGAGCAGTACTTC.

V usage is TRBV4-3 and J usage is TRBJ2-1; 8 nucleotides align to TRBD2. The germline gives CDR1 LGHNA, CDR2 YSLEER. The CDR3 has 17 amino acids. The junction had 7 bases not matched to a gene; V was cut back by 0 bases and J by 3 bases. CDR3 in amino acids: CASSQDGASGGYNEQFF. For the CDR3, the DNA is TGCGCCAGCAGCCAAGACGGCGCAAGCGGGGGCTACAATGAGCAGTTCTTC.

The rearrangement joins TRBV29-1 to TRBJ2-5, with 7 bases fitting TRBD2. The trim removed 8 bases at V and 4 bases at J, leaving 10 bases unmatched. The CDR3 contains 13 residues. Looked up from germline, CDR1 is SQVTM and CDR2 is ANQGSEA. The DNA of the CDR3 is TGCAGCTATTCCGTGGGGGGGGGAGAGACCCAGTACTTC. Encoded protein: CSYSVGGGETQYF. Full variable domain (rest looked up from reference TRBV29-1 and TRBJ2-5): SAVISQKPSRDICQRGTSLTIQCQVDSQVTMMFWYRQQPGQSLTLIATANQGSEATYESGFVIDKFPISRPNLTFSTLTVSNMSPEDSSIYLCSYSVGGGETQYFGPGTRLLVL.

The genes are TRBV7-3 and TRBJ2-3, with D possibly TRBD2 on 5 matching bases. Germline V gene lookup returns CDR1 SGHTA and CDR2 FQGTGA. The CDR3 has 15 residues. Trimming shortened V by 3 bases and J by 2 bases, and 12 bases separated the two germline ends. CDR3 bases: TGTGCCAGCAGCTTCACGGCGGAGGTCACAGATACGCAGTATTTT. Translated: CASSFTAEVTDTQYF.

The chain has TRBV4-1 and TRBJ2-5; 8 bases are a match to TRBD2. J lost 5 bases, V lost 1 base, and 9 bases had no gene match. Germline assignment: CDR1 MGHRA and CDR2 YSYEKL. The CDR3 has 16 amino acids. CDR3 nucleotide sequence: TGCGCCAGCAGCCAAGGTTCCGGGGGGGCTAGGGAGACCCAGTACTTC. This gives the protein CASSQGSGGARETQYF.